This TCR beta chain was documented in a study of shared clonotypes between healthy human individuals. Assay used: immunoSEQ multiplex PCR; TCRdb lists only in-frame clones, some missing. Of roughly 500,000 clones listed, around 95% were seen once; the top ten hold 0.064%. The length of the CDR3 is 15 residues. Germline CDR1 and CDR2: MNHNY and SVGAGI (reference sequence). J was trimmed by 4 bases and V by 7 bases; bases with no gene match: 10. The clonotype was recovered from a woman under 40 in good health. The rearrangement joins TRBV6-6 to TRBJ1-2, with TRBD1 matching over 9 bases. The specimen sequenced was naive CD4+ T cells sorted from blood. Specified subset: CD45RA+ positively selected. CDR3: CASTWGDREGYGYTF. The CDR3 DNA follows: TGTGCCAGCACCTGGGGGGACAGGGAGGGCTATGGCTACACCTTC.